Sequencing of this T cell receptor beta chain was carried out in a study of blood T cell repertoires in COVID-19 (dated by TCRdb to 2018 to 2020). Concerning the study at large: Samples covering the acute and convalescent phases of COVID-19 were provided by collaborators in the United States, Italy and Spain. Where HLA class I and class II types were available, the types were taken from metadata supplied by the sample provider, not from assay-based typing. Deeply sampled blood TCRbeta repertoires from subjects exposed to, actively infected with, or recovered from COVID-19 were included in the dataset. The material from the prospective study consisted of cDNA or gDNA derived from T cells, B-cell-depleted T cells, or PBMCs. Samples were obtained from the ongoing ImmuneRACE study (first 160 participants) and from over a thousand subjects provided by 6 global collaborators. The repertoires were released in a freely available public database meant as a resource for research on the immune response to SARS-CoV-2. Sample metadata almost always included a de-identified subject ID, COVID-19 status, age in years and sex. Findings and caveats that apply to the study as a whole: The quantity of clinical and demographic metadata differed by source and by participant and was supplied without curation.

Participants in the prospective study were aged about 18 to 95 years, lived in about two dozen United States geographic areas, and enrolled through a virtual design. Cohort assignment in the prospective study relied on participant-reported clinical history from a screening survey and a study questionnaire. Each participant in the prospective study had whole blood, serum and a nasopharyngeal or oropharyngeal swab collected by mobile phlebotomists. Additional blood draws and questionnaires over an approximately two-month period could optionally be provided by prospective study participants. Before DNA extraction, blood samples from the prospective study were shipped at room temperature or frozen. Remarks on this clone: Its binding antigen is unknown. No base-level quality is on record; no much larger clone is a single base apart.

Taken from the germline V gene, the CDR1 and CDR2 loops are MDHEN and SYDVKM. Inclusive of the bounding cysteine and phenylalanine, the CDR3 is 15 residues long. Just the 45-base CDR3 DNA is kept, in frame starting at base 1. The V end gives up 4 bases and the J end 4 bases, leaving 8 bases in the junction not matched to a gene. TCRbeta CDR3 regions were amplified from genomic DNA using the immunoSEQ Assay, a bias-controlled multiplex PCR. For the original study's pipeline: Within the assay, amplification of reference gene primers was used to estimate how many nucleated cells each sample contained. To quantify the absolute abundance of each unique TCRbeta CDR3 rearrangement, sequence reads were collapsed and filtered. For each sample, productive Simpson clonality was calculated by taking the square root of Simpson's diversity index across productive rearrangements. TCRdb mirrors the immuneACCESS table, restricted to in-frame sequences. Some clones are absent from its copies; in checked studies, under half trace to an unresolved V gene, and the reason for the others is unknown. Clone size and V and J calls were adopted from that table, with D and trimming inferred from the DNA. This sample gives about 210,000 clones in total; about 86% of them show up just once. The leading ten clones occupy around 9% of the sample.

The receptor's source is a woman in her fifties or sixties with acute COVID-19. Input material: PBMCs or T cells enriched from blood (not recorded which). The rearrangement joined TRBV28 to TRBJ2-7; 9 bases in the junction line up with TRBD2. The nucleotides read TGTGCCAGCAGTTCCTTAGCGGGAGCCGGGTACGAGCAGTACTTC. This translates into CASSSLAGAGYEQYF.